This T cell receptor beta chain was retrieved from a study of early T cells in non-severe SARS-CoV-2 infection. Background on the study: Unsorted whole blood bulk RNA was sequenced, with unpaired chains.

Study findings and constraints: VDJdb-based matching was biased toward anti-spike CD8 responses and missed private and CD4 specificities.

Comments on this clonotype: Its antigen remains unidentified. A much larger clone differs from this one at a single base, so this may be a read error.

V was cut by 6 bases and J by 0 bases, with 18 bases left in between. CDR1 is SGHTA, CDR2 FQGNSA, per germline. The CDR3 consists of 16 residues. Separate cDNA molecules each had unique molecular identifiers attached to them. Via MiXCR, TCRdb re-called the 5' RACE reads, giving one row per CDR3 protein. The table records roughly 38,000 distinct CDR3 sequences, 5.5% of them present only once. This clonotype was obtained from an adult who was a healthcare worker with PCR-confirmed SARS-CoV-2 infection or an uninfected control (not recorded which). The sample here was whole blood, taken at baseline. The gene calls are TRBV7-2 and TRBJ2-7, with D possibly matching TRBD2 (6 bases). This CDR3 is CASRPDGTATSYEQYF. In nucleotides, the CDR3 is TGTGCCAGCAGGCCAGACGGGACTGCTACCTCCTACGAGCAGTACTTC.